The 9 T cell receptor beta chains below were found in one sample sequenced in a study of T cells expressing NK-cell markers. TCRdb reprocessed the 5' RACE reads and reports one entry per CDR3 protein, with no DNA. The sample data list fewer than 400,000 distinct CDR3 sequences. Input material: blood T cells: a sorted CD56 or NKG2C T cell subset, CD4+ or CD8+ T cells, or bulk PBMC T cells (not recorded which). These receptors were collected from a man aged 18-75 years in good health.

The chain recombines TRBV4-1 with TRBJ1-2; TCRdb names TRBD1, which stays unverified in the absence of DNA. Germline V lookup: CDR1 MGHRA, CDR2 YSYEKL. This CDR3 has 15 residues. CDR3 sequence: CASSQDAQGGYGYTF.

The V and J genes are TRBV14 and TRBJ1-5. CDR3 length: 13 residues. Germline V gene sequence: CDR1 SGHDN, CDR2 FVKESK. This CDR3 reads CASSQATEQPQHF.

This chain connects TRBV6-1 to TRBJ2-7; TCRdb's D gene call, TRBD1, goes unchecked for lack of DNA. There are 14 residues in the CDR3. Germline V gene sequence: CDR1 MNHNS, CDR2 SASEGT. CDR3 sequence reads: CASIQGTASYEQYF.

The chain couples TRBV2 to TRBJ1-5; TCRdb gives TRBD1 as the D gene, but with no DNA this cannot be confirmed. The CDR3 covers 15 residues. Germline V CDR1 and CDR2: SNHLY, FYNNEI. The chain's CDR3 is CASSEDSTGTSPQHF.

This sequence joins TRBV20-1 and TRBJ1-3. The germline V gene encodes CDR1 DFQATT and CDR2 SNEGSKA (reference sequence). The CDR3 loop spans 13 amino acids. This CDR3 is CSAAQNSGNTIYF.

The CDR3 region is CASSSSPGQGYEQFF. This chain joins TRBV12-3 or TRBV12-4 and TRBJ2-1; TCRdb picks TRBD1, but there is no DNA to check that call. The CDR3 has 15 amino acids.

The chain links TRBV20-1 to TRBJ2-7; TCRdb lists TRBD1, though no DNA is available to test this call. This CDR3 has 15 amino acids. Germline-derived CDR1 and CDR2 are DFQATT and SNEGSKA (reference sequence). CDR3 sequence reads: CSAHVPGTGGYEQYF.

The chain carries TRBV27 and TRBJ1-6. This CDR3 has 13 amino acids. Germline CDR1 MNHEY, CDR2 SMNVEV (reference sequence). This chain's CDR3 is CASSFGHNSPLHF.

J is TRBJ1-2 and V is TRBV12-3 or TRBV12-4; TCRdb outputs TRBD1, but without DNA this stays unchecked. This CDR3 contains 15 residues. CDR3: CASTTVGGFYYGYTF.